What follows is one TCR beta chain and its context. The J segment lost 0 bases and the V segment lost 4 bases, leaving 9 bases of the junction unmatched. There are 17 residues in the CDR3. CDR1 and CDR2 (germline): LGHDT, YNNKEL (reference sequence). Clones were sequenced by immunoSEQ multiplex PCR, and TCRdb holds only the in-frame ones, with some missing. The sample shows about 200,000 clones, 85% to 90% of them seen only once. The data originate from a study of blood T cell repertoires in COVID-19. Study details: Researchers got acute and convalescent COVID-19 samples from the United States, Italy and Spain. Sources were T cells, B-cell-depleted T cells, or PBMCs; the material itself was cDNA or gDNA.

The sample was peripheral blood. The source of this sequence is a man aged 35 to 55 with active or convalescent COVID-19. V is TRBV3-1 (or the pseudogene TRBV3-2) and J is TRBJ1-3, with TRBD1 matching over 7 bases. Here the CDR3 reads CASSLRTGLISGNTIYF. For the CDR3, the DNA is TGTGCCAGCAGCCTGCGGACAGGCCTCATCTCTGGAAACACCATATATTTT.